These T cell receptor beta chains were read from a single sample in a study of cytomegalovirus exposure and HLA in healthy donors. TCRdb's copy holds only in-frame clones and misses some; the assay was immunoSEQ multiplex PCR. The table includes 150,000 to 180,000 clones, roughly four fifths detected once. Sequenced: PBMCs. The receptor source for this set is a man in his late teens or twenties in good health and CMV-seronegative. Each CDR3 is given with its conserved first and last residue. A D gene is named only where the DNA matches it firmly. Where a row states a size, it is once, few, many or the class of an expanded clone; other rows omit it.

CASSSGSGLGGTQYF	TGTGCCAGCAGCTCGGGAAGCGGACTTGGAGGGACCCAGTACTTC	TRBV7-9	TRBJ2-5	-	-
CASSGTLAGGISGRELFF	TGCGCCAGCAGTGGGACACTAGCGGGAGGAATCTCAGGTCGGGAGCTGTTTTTT	TRBV10-2	TRBJ2-2	TRBD2	-
CASSSTSFSVGELFF	TGTGCCAGCAGCTCTACTAGCTTTTCGGTCGGGGAGCTGTTTTTT	TRBV6-1	TRBJ2-2	-	-
CASTPTGDYGYTF	TGTGCCAGTACCCCGACAGGGGACTATGGCTACACCTTC	TRBV19	TRBJ1-2	TRBD1	-
CASSQLWSGNTEAFF	TGCGCCAGCAGCCAACTTTGGTCAGGGAACACTGAAGCTTTCTTT	TRBV7-9	TRBJ1-1	-	-
CASSPGEGGYNEQFF	TGCGCCAGCAGTCCCGGGGAAGGGGGATACAATGAGCAGTTCTTC	TRBV10-1	TRBJ2-1	-	few
CASSPAGGYSPLHF	TGTGCCAGCAGCCCAGCAGGGGGTTATTCACCCCTCCACTTT	TRBV7-9	TRBJ1-6	TRBD1	few
CASSLGTAGSTDTQYF	TGTGCCAGCAGCTTAGGTACTGCAGGCAGCACAGATACGCAGTATTTT	TRBV7-6	TRBJ2-3	-	-
CASSQARGEGGGEQYF	TGCGCCAGCAGCCAAGCGAGGGGGGAGGGTGGGGGCGAGCAGTACTTC	TRBV4-3	TRBJ2-7	-	-
CASSEFGHRPGELFF	TGTGCCAGCAGTGAATTCGGACATCGGCCCGGGGAGCTGTTTTTT	TRBV25-1	TRBJ2-2	-	-
CASSSPWTFHGSYEQYF	TGTGCCAGCAGCTCCCCCTGGACATTTCACGGCTCCTACGAGCAGTACTTC	TRBV5-6	TRBJ2-7	-	-
CASRDSGTGVGNTIYF	TGTGCCAGCAGAGATTCTGGGACAGGGGTTGGAAACACCATATATTTT	TRBV27	TRBJ1-3	TRBD1	many
CASSFRDRDRPNEKLFF	TGTGCCAGCAGCTTCCGGGACAGGGACCGTCCTAATGAAAAACTGTTTTTT	TRBV7-8	TRBJ1-4	TRBD1	-
CASSFDRAPSYEQYF	TGCGCCAGCAGCTTTGACAGGGCCCCCTCCTACGAGCAGTACTTC	TRBV5-1	TRBJ2-7	TRBD1	-
CASRRTGGNYEQYF	TGTGCCAGCAGGCGGACAGGGGGCAACTACGAGCAGTACTTC	TRBV7-2	TRBJ2-7	TRBD1	few
CASSDGTHGNTIYF	TGTGCCAGCAGCGACGGGACTCATGGAAACACCATATATTTT	TRBV7-2	TRBJ1-3	-	-
CASSFTGMNTEAFF	TGTGCCAGCAGCTTCACAGGAATGAACACTGAAGCTTTCTTT	TRBV7-8	TRBJ1-1	-	-
CASSLGGIYEQYF	TGTGCCAGCAGCTTAGGCGGGATCTACGAGCAGTACTTC	TRBV13	TRBJ2-7	-	-
CASRTSGEGTDTQYF	TGTGCCAGCCGGACTAGCGGGGAAGGCACAGATACGCAGTATTTT	TRBV5-6	TRBJ2-3	TRBD2	-
CASSRDRTINQPQHF	TGCGCCAGCAGCCGAGACCGTACAATCAATCAGCCCCAGCATTTT	TRBV4-3	TRBJ1-5	-	-
CASRGTSGRPRETQYF	TGTGCCAGCAGGGGGACTAGCGGGAGGCCACGGGAGACCCAGTACTTC	TRBV2	TRBJ2-5	TRBD2	-
CASSLTLSGTSGEKSYEQYF	TGCGCCAGCAGCCTTACACTATCCGGGACTAGCGGGGAGAAGAGCTACGAGCAGTACTTC	TRBV4-3	TRBJ2-7	TRBD2	-
CASSQFTRLAKNIQYF	TGCGCCAGCAGCCAATTCACCAGACTAGCCAAAAACATTCAGTACTTC	TRBV4-1	TRBJ2-4	-	-
CAWSMGLSGANVLTF	TGTGCCTGGAGTATGGGCCTCTCTGGGGCCAACGTCCTGACTTTC	TRBV30	TRBJ2-6	-	few
CASSLGQNLGYTF	TGTGCCAGCAGCTTAGGACAGAACCTTGGCTACACCTTC	TRBV7-2	TRBJ1-2	-	-
CATKGGAPNEKLFF	TGCGCCACCAAGGGGGGGGCGCCTAATGAAAAACTGTTTTTT	TRBV5-1	TRBJ1-4	-	-
CSVETGEGDTQYF	TGCAGCGTTGAGACGGGAGAGGGAGATACGCAGTATTTT	TRBV29-1	TRBJ2-3	-	-
CASTPSGRTNTGELFF	TGTGCCAGCACCCCTAGCGGGAGGACTAACACCGGGGAGCTGTTTTTT	TRBV7-9	TRBJ2-2	TRBD2	-
CASSPDRGSGQPQHF	TGTGCCAGCAGCCCAGACAGGGGATCGGGTCAGCCCCAGCATTTT	TRBV5-4	TRBJ1-5	TRBD1	-
CASSLRTEGLYEQYF	TGTGCCAGCAGCTTACGGACAGAAGGGCTCTACGAGCAGTACTTC	TRBV7-9	TRBJ2-7	-	-
CASSIRTYFKTGELFF	TGTGCCAGCAGTATAAGGACATACTTTAAGACCGGGGAGCTGTTTTTT	TRBV28	TRBJ2-2	-	-
CASSPAGLAGNNEQFF	TGTGCCAGCAGTCCCGCCGGACTAGCGGGAAACAATGAGCAGTTCTTC	TRBV27	TRBJ2-1	TRBD2	-
CASSDGAGGEQYF	TGTGCCAGCAGTGACGGGGCAGGGGGGGAGCAGTACTTC	TRBV6-5	TRBJ2-7	-	few
CASSQTSGRETQYF	TGTGCCAGCTCCCAGACTAGCGGGAGGGAGACCCAGTACTTC	TRBV7-2	TRBJ2-5	TRBD2	-
CASSQGVVPDTQYF	TGTGCCAGCAGCCAAGGAGTAGTTCCCGATACGCAGTATTTT	TRBV14	TRBJ2-3	-	-
CASSRELGGEAFF	TGTGCCAGCAGCCGGGAGTTAGGAGGTGAAGCTTTCTTT	TRBV14	TRBJ1-1	-	once
CSVGGGINEQYF	TGCAGCGTTGGGGGGGGAATCAACGAGCAGTACTTC	TRBV29-1	TRBJ2-7	TRBD2	-
CASSMGQGTEAFF	TGTGCCAGCAGTATGGGACAGGGGACTGAAGCTTTCTTT	TRBV6-6	TRBJ1-1	TRBD1	-
CASKYSEGTDTQYF	TGTGCCAGCAAATACTCGGAGGGAACAGATACGCAGTATTTT	TRBV6-4	TRBJ2-3	-	-
CASSQTLAEEDTQYF	TGTGCCAGCAGCCAGACCCTAGCGGAAGAAGATACGCAGTATTTT	TRBV7-9	TRBJ2-3	TRBD2	-
CASSGGMAGGGNEQFF	TGCGCCAGCAGCGGGGGGATGGCGGGAGGGGGCAATGAGCAGTTCTTC	TRBV10-1	TRBJ2-1	TRBD2	-
CASSQSPGANVLTF	TGTGCCAGCAGCCAGTCCCCCGGGGCCAACGTCCTGACTTTC	TRBV9	TRBJ2-6	-	-
CASSTHGRGGTEAFF	TGTGCCAGCAGTACCCACGGCCGGGGGGGAACTGAAGCTTTCTTT	TRBV27	TRBJ1-1	-	-
CASSQDDGDTQYF	TGCGCCAGCAGCCAAGATGACGGGGATACGCAGTATTTT	TRBV4-3	TRBJ2-3	-	-
CASSTTEWEPANEQFF	TGTGCCAGCTCTACCACGGAGTGGGAGCCGGCCAATGAGCAGTTCTTC	TRBV18	TRBJ2-1	-	once
CASSRAVTGETQYF	TGTGCCAGCAGCAGAGCCGTGACAGGAGAGACCCAGTACTTC	TRBV5-5	TRBJ2-5	-	once
CASSIAGVYNEQFF	TGTGCCAGTTCCATAGCGGGAGTGTACAATGAGCAGTTCTTC	TRBV19	TRBJ2-1	TRBD2	-
CASSLVDKKNIQYF	TGCGCCAGCAGCTTGGTGGACAAGAAAAACATTCAGTACTTC	TRBV5-1	TRBJ2-4	-	-
CASSPTSGMRDTQYF	TGTGCCAGCAGCCCGACTAGCGGGATGAGGGATACGCAGTATTTT	TRBV7-7	TRBJ2-3	TRBD2	few
CASSGRWDSNTEAFF	TGTGCCAGCAGTGGACGGTGGGACAGCAACACTGAAGCTTTCTTT	TRBV25-1	TRBJ1-1	TRBD1	few
CASSLAGTGDTGELSF	TGTGCCAGCAGCCTGGCGGGGACAGGGGACACCGGGGAGCTGTCTTTT	TRBV7-9	TRBJ2-2	TRBD1	-
CASSVVGGSNEQFF	TGTGCCAGCAGCGTAGTTGGTGGCAGTAATGAGCAGTTCTTC	TRBV9	TRBJ2-1	-	-
CASSMVQGREQYF	TGTGCCAGTAGTATGGTCCAGGGAAGAGAGCAGTACTTC	TRBV19	TRBJ2-7	-	-
CSVALAGGPVTDTQYF	TGCAGCGTTGCACTAGCGGGAGGGCCTGTCACAGATACGCAGTATTTT	TRBV29-1	TRBJ2-3	TRBD2	-
CAISPRTSGSQWDTGELLF	TGTGCCATTTCGCCCCGGACTAGCGGGAGCCAGTGGGACACCGGGGAGCTGCTTTTT	TRBV2	TRBJ2-2	TRBD2	-
CASSGTGTSVQTQYF	TGTGCCAGCAGCGGTACCGGGACTAGCGTCCAGACCCAGTACTTC	TRBV6-6	TRBJ2-5	TRBD2	few
CASSVQGAITGELFF	TGTGCCAGCAGCGTACAGGGGGCTATAACCGGGGAGCTGTTTTTT	TRBV9	TRBJ2-2	TRBD1	-